This T cell receptor (beta chain) is drawn from a study of blood T cell repertoires in COVID-19. Study context: T cells, B-cell-depleted T cells, or PBMCs provided the cDNA or gDNA that served as material.

With 2 bases removed from V and 5 bases from J, the gap between germline ends came to 12 bases. In germline, CDR1 is SQVTM, CDR2 ANQGSEA. This CDR3 is 13 amino acids long. Original processing methods: Estimates of nucleated cell counts were drawn from the amplification of reference gene primers. The repertoire was sequenced with immunoSEQ multiplex PCR; TCRdb's copy has only in-frame clones and lacks some. That table gives V, J and clone size, and the DNA gave D and trimming. The sample contains tens of thousands of clones, 85% to 90% of which appear only once. Sequencing used peripheral blood. The receptor was derived from a woman aged 65 to 85 with acute or convalescent COVID-19. V usage is TRBV29-1 and J usage is TRBJ2-5, with D perhaps matching TRBD2 (6 bases). Written as DNA, the CDR3 is TGCAGCGTTGAATTGGGGGGAGTCGAGACCCAGTACTTC. It codes for CSVELGGVETQYF.